The 25 T cell receptor beta chains reported below all come from one sample, sequenced in a study of long-term antiretroviral therapy in people with HIV. The assay, immunoSEQ v3.0, was run at survey level. Repertoires were generated with immunoSEQ multiplex PCR, while TCRdb's copy carries only in-frame clones and drops some. The sample holds around 35,000 clones, around 97% seen once. The sample here was unsorted PBMCs, taken 6.9 years after starting antiretroviral therapy. Source of these receptors: a young man with HIV.

This chain connects TRBV5-1 to TRBJ2-1; D uncertain. Germline V lookup: CDR1 SGHRS, CDR2 YFSETQ. CDR3 length equals 14 residues. Trimming shortened V by 4 bases and J by 8 bases, and 16 bases separated the two germline ends. DNA of the CDR3: TGCGCCAGCAGCCTTTCTAGGGCAGGCTATGAGCAGTTCTTC. Amino acids: CASSLSRAGYEQFF.

The chain joins TRBV19 to TRBJ1-2, with D perhaps TRBD1 (5 bases). The V gene lost 4 bases and the J gene lost 2 bases, with 23 bases spanning the gap. CDR1 is LNHDA, CDR2 SQIVND, per germline (reference sequence). This CDR3 comprises 18 residues. The CDR3 loop is CASSTLAGTTVLNYGYTF. CDR3 DNA: TGTGCCAGTAGTACCCTGGCAGGGACGACTGTTTTAAACTATGGCTACACCTTC.

V usage is TRBV11-1 and J usage is TRBJ2-7; 7 bases fit TRBD2. V was pared by 10 bases and J by 2 bases, with 14 bases of the junction left unmatched. Looked up from germline, CDR1 is SGHAT and CDR2 is FQDESV (reference sequence). The CDR3 extends over 15 amino acids. The chain's CDR3 is CATSPLRGDPYEQYF. The CDR3 nucleotides read TGTGCCACCTCCCCCTTACGGGGGGATCCCTACGAGCAGTACTTC.

The genes are TRBV5-1 and TRBJ2-5; D unclear. The CDR3 sequence is 11 residues long. CDR1 and CDR2 from the germline V gene are SGHRS and YFSETQ. Trimming took 5 bases from V and 2 from J, leaving 4 bases between them. The CDR3 bases are TGCGCCAGCAGTAAGCAAGAGACCCAGTACTTC. Its translation is CASSKQETQYF.

V and J are TRBV11-3 and TRBJ2-1; 12 nucleotides agree with TRBD2. This CDR3 spans 16 amino acids. In germline, CDR1 is SGHNT, CDR2 YENEEA. V shed 5 bases and J 5 bases; nucleotides not matched to a gene: 7. The CDR3 sequence: CASSRRLAGVNNEQFF. The CDR3 DNA is TGTGCCAGCAGCAGAAGACTAGCGGGAGTAAACAATGAGCAGTTCTTC.

The chain carries TRBV27 and TRBJ1-1; D is uncertain. Deletions cut 1 base from V and 1 base from J, with 7 bases between. The CDR3 extends over 14 amino acids. Germline assignment: CDR1 MNHEY and CDR2 SMNVEV (reference sequence). The CDR3 DNA reads as TGTGCCAGCAGTTTATGGTCCGGGAACACTGAAGCTTTCTTT. Its protein product is CASSLWSGNTEAFF.

The chain uses TRBV13 and TRBJ2-7; no clear D gene. The length of the CDR3 is 14 residues. The germline CDR1 and CDR2 sequences are PRHDT and FYEKMQ (reference sequence). V shed 3 bases and J shed 3 bases, with 12 bases lying between them. In DNA form, the CDR3 reads TGTGCCAGCAGCTTCAACTGGGCGAGCTACGAGCAGTACTTC. Its translation: CASSFNWASYEQYF.

This rearrangement joins TRBV15 to TRBJ2-7; D unclear. V shed 6 bases and J shed 0 bases, with 9 bases lying between them. CDR1 and CDR2 (germline): LNHNV, YYDKDF (reference sequence). The CDR3 extends over 13 amino acids. CDR3 region: CATRGRSSYEQYF. CDR3 nucleotide sequence: TGTGCCACCAGGGGTCGGTCCTCCTACGAGCAGTACTTC.

This sequence joins TRBV10-3 and TRBJ1-2; 9 bases fit TRBD1. Germline CDR1 and CDR2: ENHRY and SYGVKD. The CDR3 has 13 amino acids. Trimming cost V 9 bases and J 3 bases; bases outside gene matches: 5. In DNA form, the CDR3 reads TGTGCCATTAGGACAGGGGAGGACTATGGCTACACCTTC. Amino acid sequence: CAIRTGEDYGYTF.

The chain joins TRBV6-5 to TRBJ1-1, with 8 bases identical to TRBD1. V trimming: 9 bases; J trimming: 3 bases; junction bases outside the gene matches: 6. There are 13 residues in the CDR3. Germline-derived CDR1 and CDR2 are MNHEY and SVGAGI. The CDR3 region is CASYRGVYTEAFF. The CDR3 bases are TGTGCCAGTTACAGGGGGGTCTACACTGAAGCTTTCTTT.

This chain connects TRBV5-1 to TRBJ1-2, with TRBD1 identical over 9 bases. The CDR3 extends over 14 amino acids. Trimming at V came to 7 bases and at J to 1 base, leaving 5 bases not matched to a gene. Germline V CDR1 and CDR2: SGHRS, YFSETQ. The CDR3 loop is CASGGQGNNYGYTF. Here the CDR3 DNA reads TGCGCCAGCGGGGGACAGGGAAATAACTATGGCTACACCTTC.

The chain is built from TRBV10-3 and TRBJ1-1; 7 bases align to TRBD1. CDR1 and CDR2 (germline): ENHRY, SYGVKD. CDR3 length: 14 amino acids. The J segment lost 4 bases and the V segment lost 6 bases, leaving 8 bases of the junction unmatched. This CDR3 reads CAISPGTASTEAFF. The DNA of the CDR3 is TGTGCCATCAGCCCCGGGACAGCGAGCACTGAAGCTTTCTTT.

The chain uses TRBV2 and TRBJ2-2, with 7 bases that match TRBD2. In germline, CDR1 is SNHLY, CDR2 FYNNEI. V gave up 4 bases and J gave up 0 bases; unmatched junction bases: 8. The CDR3 consists of 17 residues. CDR3 bases: TGTGCCAGCAGTGTAGGTCTAGCGGAAGCGAACACCGGGGAGCTGTTTTTT. Amino acids: CASSVGLAEANTGELFF.

This chain joins TRBV7-2 and TRBJ1-2, with D unresolved. The CDR3 covers 14 residues. Germline V gene data show CDR1 as SGHTA and CDR2 as FQGNSA. V was clipped by 1 base and J by 8 bases, with 14 bases between them. CDR3 region: CASSLEINRGGYTF. CDR3 sequence (DNA): TGTGCCAGCAGCTTAGAAATTAACCGAGGAGGCTACACCTTC.

This clone was counted a single time. V is TRBV4-2 and J is TRBJ2-2; 7 bases align to TRBD2. Germline CDR1 LGHNA, CDR2 YNFKEQ. J gave up 3 bases and V 0 bases, and 13 bases lay outside the gene matches. The CDR3 loop spans 19 amino acids. The CDR3 reads CASSQDQGLGGRYTGELFF. The CDR3 DNA sequence: TGTGCCAGCAGCCAAGATCAGGGACTGGGGGGGAGGTACACCGGGGAGCTGTTTTTT.

The chain recombines TRBV7-2 with TRBJ2-5; perhaps TRBD1 as D (6 bases). The germline V and J ends were trimmed by 5 bases and 5 bases, with 15 bases remaining between them. The CDR3 has 14 residues. Germline loops: CDR1 SGHTA, CDR2 FQGNSA. The CDR3 loop reads CASSRFTGWETQYF. CDR3 nucleotide sequence: TGTGCCAGCAGCCGATTCACAGGGTGGGAGACCCAGTACTTC.

The chain joins TRBV29-1 to TRBJ2-1; the D is unclear. Between the trimmed V and J ends, which lost 4 bases and 6 bases, there was a span of 4 bases. CDR1 SQVTM and CDR2 ANQGSEA come from the germline V gene. The CDR3 length is 10 residues. CDR3 residues: CSVARNEQFF. The CDR3, as DNA: TGCAGCGTTGCTCGCAATGAGCAGTTCTTC.

CDR3 protein: CASGTSETQYF. For the CDR3, the DNA is TGTGCTAGTGGCACCTCAGAGACCCAGTACTTC. The chain uses TRBV12-5 and TRBJ2-5; D remains unclear. Per germline, CDR1 LGHNT and CDR2 FRNRAP. The CDR3 runs 11 residues. V lost 6 bases and J lost 4, with 6 bases in between.

The genes are TRBV7-3 and TRBJ2-5; D is uncertain. V was trimmed by 4 bases and J by 3 bases, leaving 12 bases between them. CDR1 SGHTA and CDR2 FQGTGA come from the germline V gene. CDR3 length: 14 residues. DNA for the CDR3: TGTGCCAGCAGCTCCGGGTCGCTCGAAGAGACCCAGTACTTC. This sequence encodes CASSSGSLEETQYF.

The J gene is TRBJ2-4, the V gene TRBV6-5; 8 bases fit TRBD1. V dropped 2 bases and J dropped 9; count of bases not matched to a gene: 6. The CDR3 is 14 residues long. CDR1 is MNHEY, CDR2 SVGAGI, per germline. The CDR3 region is CASSYGQGAVIQYF. In nucleotides, the CDR3 is TGTGCCAGCAGTTACGGGCAGGGGGCTGTCATTCAGTACTTC.

V gene TRBV19 combines with J gene TRBJ2-7; TRBD2 matches at 8 bases. V shed 3 bases, J shed 2 bases, and the junction held 3 bases outside the gene matches. The CDR3 is 14 residues long. The germline CDR1 and CDR2 sequences are LNHDA and SQIVND (reference sequence). The CDR3 region has the DNA TGTGCCAGTAGTATTTCTAGCGGGCCCTACGAGCAGTACTTC. Translation gives CASSISSGPYEQYF.

The chain carries TRBV7-3 and TRBJ2-3; D not resolved. V lost 1 base and J 2 bases, leaving 4 bases between the germline ends. Germline CDR1 and CDR2: SGHTA and FQGTGA. The CDR3 covers 13 residues. The CDR3 DNA reads TGTGCCAGCAGCTTAAACCCCACAGATACGCAGTATTTT. Its protein product is CASSLNPTDTQYF.

V and J are TRBV4-1 and TRBJ2-5; 11 bases are a match to TRBD2. The J call may be in error: the DNA end matches TRBJ2-7 better. This CDR3 has 16 residues. Germline V gene data show CDR1 as MGHRA and CDR2 as YSYEKL. CDR3 DNA sequence: TGCGCCAGCAGCCTCTACACTAGCGGGGGAGCATACGAGCAGTACTTC. The encoded protein is CASSLYTSGGAYEQYF.

This chain connects TRBV10-3 to TRBJ2-7, with 9 bases lining up with TRBD2. Germline V CDR1 and CDR2: ENHRY, SYGVKD. Trimming at V came to 5 bases and at J to 7 bases, leaving 12 bases not matched to a gene. The CDR3 contains 15 residues. The CDR3 spells CAISTAGTSRVEQYF. The CDR3, as DNA: TGTGCCATCAGTACCGCCGGGACTAGCCGAGTTGAGCAGTACTTC.

J is TRBJ2-5 and V is TRBV5-1, with TRBD1 identical over 7 bases. Germline V gene lookup returns CDR1 SGHRS and CDR2 YFSETQ. This CDR3 contains 17 residues. V lost 2 bases to trimming and J lost 1 base; unmatched junction nucleotides: 11. The CDR3: CASSFKRGDSLQETQYF. CDR3 sequence (DNA): TGCGCCAGCAGCTTTAAGAGAGGGGACAGTCTCCAAGAGACCCAGTACTTC.